This is a list of T cell receptor beta chains from one sample in a study of shared clonotypes between healthy human individuals. Assay: immunoSEQ multiplex PCR; the TCRdb copy retains only in-frame clones and omits some. The data show some 1,600,000 clones, approximately 98% seen once. The sequencing sample was made of naive CD4+ T cells sorted from blood. The receptors come from a man younger than 40 in good health. Each CDR3 is given without its conserved first and last residue.

v_gene: TRBV10-2; j_gene: TRBJ2-3; CDR3aa: ASSVSQGSYTDTQY
v_gene: TRBV2; j_gene: TRBJ2-2; CDR3aa: ASSRDRTGELF
v_gene: TRBV19; j_gene: TRBJ2-2; CDR3aa: ASSIGLAGAGELF
v_gene: TRBV2; j_gene: TRBJ2-2; CDR3aa: ASETLAENTGELF
v_gene: TRBV2; j_gene: TRBJ1-5; CDR3aa: ASSEPGGGYSNQPQH
v_gene: TRBV27; j_gene: TRBJ2-5; CDR3aa: ASSLGSGRAGTQY
v_gene: TRBV5-4; j_gene: TRBJ2-7; CDR3aa: ASSGDFYEQY
v_gene: TRBV7-2; j_gene: TRBJ2-3; CDR3aa: ASSSTKDTQY
v_gene: TRBV28; j_gene: TRBJ1-2; CDR3aa: ASSLLLRNYGYT
v_gene: TRBV6-6; j_gene: TRBJ2-1; CDR3aa: ASQRREMANEQF
v_gene: TRBV28; j_gene: TRBJ2-5; CDR3aa: ASSLSGKETQY
v_gene: TRBV11-2; j_gene: TRBJ2-7; CDR3aa: ASSLDTASVHIGSYEQY
v_gene: TRBV25-1; j_gene: TRBJ1-5; CDR3aa: ASSLGTQPQH
v_gene: TRBV10-3; j_gene: TRBJ1-1; CDR3aa: AIRGENTEAF
v_gene: TRBV7-9; j_gene: TRBJ1-5; CDR3aa: ASSLVGVFGNQPQH
v_gene: TRBV11-2; j_gene: TRBJ2-2; CDR3aa: ASSLVSQRNGELF
v_gene: TRBV28; j_gene: TRBJ2-7; CDR3aa: ASSLGRQGTYEQY
v_gene: TRBV7-9; j_gene: TRBJ1-2; CDR3aa: ASSLGRNYGGYT
v_gene: TRBV27; j_gene: TRBJ2-7; CDR3aa: ASSLLAGRSYEQY
v_gene: TRBV5-1; j_gene: TRBJ2-7; CDR3aa: ASSLADPRWEQY
v_gene: TRBV5-5; j_gene: TRBJ2-7; CDR3aa: ASSFGRNYEQY
v_gene: TRBV5-1; j_gene: TRBJ1-1; CDR3aa: ASSLALGRKNTEAF
v_gene: TRBV2; j_gene: TRBJ1-1; CDR3aa: ASSKDLNTEAF
v_gene: TRBV27; j_gene: TRBJ2-5; CDR3aa: ASSSLGGETQY
v_gene: TRBV11-2; j_gene: TRBJ2-3; CDR3aa: ASSPLMDTQY
v_gene: TRBV7-7; j_gene: TRBJ2-1; CDR3aa: ASSPTGGTYNEQF
v_gene: TRBV5-1; j_gene: TRBJ1-5; CDR3aa: ASSTTGSDGPQH
v_gene: TRBV19; j_gene: TRBJ2-1; CDR3aa: ASSILAGGGNEQF